These T cell receptor beta chains were read from a single sample in a study of T cells in Graves' hyperthyroidism and ophthalmopathy. TCRdb re-called the multiplex PCR reads with MiXCR, one entry per CDR3 protein. The sample shows around 250,000 distinct CDR3 sequences, roughly 22% of them seen only once. Sequenced sample: blood. All receptors derive from a woman in her forties with Graves' ophthalmopathy. Both conserved end residues are trimmed from each CDR3. A D gene is named only where the DNA matches it firmly. For some rows the clone size is stated as once, few or many, or as a class when expanded; others skip it.

j_call,v_call,clone_size,cdr3_length,d_call,cdr3_aa
TRBJ1-5,TRBV2,many,12,.,ASLEVANNQPQH
TRBJ1-2,TRBV3-1,many,12,TRBD1,ASRGQGSNYGYT
TRBJ2-7,TRBV6-5,.,12,TRBD2,ASSYSTSGGGQY
TRBJ1-5,TRBV4-2,many,15,.,ASSQDPQGVGNQPQH
TRBJ2-2,TRBV4-2,few,16,TRBD1,ASSQDPTGGEVTGELF
TRBJ1-1,TRBV7-2,few,9,.,ASMENTEAF
TRBJ2-4,TRBV7-2,.,12,.,ASSLAPAKNIQY
TRBJ2-2,TRBV7-9,many,14,.,ASSSAGTGPTGELF
TRBJ2-7,TRBV6-5,many,12,.,ASSYSQVSYEQY
TRBJ1-1,TRBV28,.,13,.,ASSFLGGPEPEAF
TRBJ2-4,TRBV7-2,many,13,TRBD1,ASSLNVVDGDRQY
TRBJ2-5,TRBV6-1,.,11,.,ASSEYRDETQY
TRBJ2-7,TRBV11-1,many,15,TRBD1,ASSISQGAMVSYEQY
TRBJ2-7,TRBV28,many,11,.,ASSSLTSYEQY
TRBJ1-2,TRBV24-1,many,12,.,ATSDSHLEDGYT
TRBJ1-2,TRBV10-3,many,11,.,ATKPPTNYGYT
TRBJ2-7,TRBV7-2,many,12,.,ASSPQRNSYEQY
TRBJ2-4,TRBV20-1,many,13,.,SARDQMAAKNIQY
TRBJ2-7,TRBV12-3/TRBV12-4,.,12,.,ASNNGGPAYEQY
TRBJ1-5,TRBV15,few,13,.,ATSFNRDGNQPQH
TRBJ2-7,TRBV5-1,.,13,TRBD1,ASSLDPGTGYEQY
TRBJ2-7,TRBV15,many,13,TRBD2,ATTDLGTSGYEQY
TRBJ2-1,TRBV6-2/TRBV6-3,many,12,TRBD2,ASSERELWTQAF
TRBJ1-1,TRBV5-1,.,13,.,ASSLMSAMNTEAF
TRBJ1-1,TRBV7-9,few,13,TRBD1,ASSFQGAFDTEAF
TRBJ2-7,TRBV12-3/TRBV12-4,many,12,TRBD2,ASSLGRVVGAQY
TRBJ2-3,TRBV7-3,many,11,.,ASSFASTDTQY
TRBJ2-7,TRBV6-1,.,14,TRBD2,ASSEVAGGGPYEQY
TRBJ2-7,TRBV28,.,10,.,ASSTQGLEQY
TRBJ1-1,TRBV5-1,.,9,.,ASSYGQEAF
TRBJ2-7,TRBV6-5,many,13,.,ASSYSFGGTYEQY
TRBJ2-7,TRBV6-1,few,12,.,ASSEGSGGTEQY
TRBJ1-1,TRBV19,.,12,.,ASELGTGNTEAF
TRBJ1-1,TRBV15,many,12,TRBD1,ATSPQGWSTEAF
TRBJ2-2,TRBV24-1,many,12,TRBD1,ATGDRTNTGELF
TRBJ2-7,TRBV28,few,11,.,ASRLQVSYEQY
TRBJ1-3,TRBV14,.,13,TRBD1,ASSRGDSRRNTIY
TRBJ2-7,TRBV29-1,many,12,.,SVAADRISYEQY
TRBJ1-1,TRBV29-1,many,10,.,SVLYVNTEAF
TRBJ2-7,TRBV18,.,13,TRBD2,ASSTGTGGGYEQY
TRBJ1-2,TRBV12-3/TRBV12-4,.,12,TRBD1,ASTSQGVGGGYT
TRBJ2-2,TRBV9,many,12,.,ASSDARNTGELF
TRBJ2-7,TRBV29-1,many,12,TRBD2,SVASGRSSYEQY
TRBJ1-1,TRBV7-6,many,13,.,ASSLGARRPTEAF
TRBJ2-3,TRBV12-3/TRBV12-4,many,12,.,ASSLVRITDTQY